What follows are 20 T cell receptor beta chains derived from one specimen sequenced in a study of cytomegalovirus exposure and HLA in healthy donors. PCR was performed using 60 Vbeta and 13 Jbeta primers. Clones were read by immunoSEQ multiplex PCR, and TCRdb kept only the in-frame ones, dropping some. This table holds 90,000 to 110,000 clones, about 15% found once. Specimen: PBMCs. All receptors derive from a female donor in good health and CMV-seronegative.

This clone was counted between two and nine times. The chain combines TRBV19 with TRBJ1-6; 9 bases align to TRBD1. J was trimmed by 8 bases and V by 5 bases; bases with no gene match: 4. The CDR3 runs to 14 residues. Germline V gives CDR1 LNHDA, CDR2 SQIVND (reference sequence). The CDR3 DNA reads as TGTGCCAGTAGTCCTGACAGGGGGGATTCACCCCTCCACTTT. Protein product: CASSPDRGDSPLHF.

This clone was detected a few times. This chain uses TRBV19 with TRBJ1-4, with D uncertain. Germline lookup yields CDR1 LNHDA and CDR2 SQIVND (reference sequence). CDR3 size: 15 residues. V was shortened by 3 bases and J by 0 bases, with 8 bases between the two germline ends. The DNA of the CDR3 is TGTGCCAGTAGTATGGTCGTAGCAACTAATGAAAAACTGTTTTTT. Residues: CASSMVVATNEKLFF.

The CDR3 spells CASFATGFGTEAFF. CDR3 nucleotide sequence: TGTGCCAGCTTTGCCACAGGGTTTGGTACTGAAGCTTTCTTT. The V call is TRBV6-5, the J call TRBJ1-1; D possibly corresponds to TRBD1 (6 bases). The CDR3 sequence is 14 residues long. Trimming removed 8 bases at V and 5 bases at J, with 18 bases between. From germline, CDR1 is MNHEY and CDR2 SVGAGI.

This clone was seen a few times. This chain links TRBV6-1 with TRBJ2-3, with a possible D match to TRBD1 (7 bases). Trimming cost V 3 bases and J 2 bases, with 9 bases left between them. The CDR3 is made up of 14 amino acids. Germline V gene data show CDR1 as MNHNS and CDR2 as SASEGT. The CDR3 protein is CASSDRGVTDTQYF. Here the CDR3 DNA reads TGTGCCAGCAGTGACAGGGGGGTCACAGATACGCAGTATTTT.

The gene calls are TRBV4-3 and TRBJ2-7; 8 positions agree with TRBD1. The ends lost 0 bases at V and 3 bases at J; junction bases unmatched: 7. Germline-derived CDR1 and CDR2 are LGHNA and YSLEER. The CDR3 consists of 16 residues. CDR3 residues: CASSQDLGDRSYEQYF. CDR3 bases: TGCGCCAGCAGCCAAGATCTCGGGGACAGGAGCTACGAGCAGTACTTC.

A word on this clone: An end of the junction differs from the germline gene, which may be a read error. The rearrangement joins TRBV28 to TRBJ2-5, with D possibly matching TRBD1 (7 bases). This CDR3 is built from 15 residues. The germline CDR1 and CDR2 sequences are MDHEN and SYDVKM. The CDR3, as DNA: TGTGCCAGCAGTTTTTCCAGGGGGGCCCAAGAGGCCCAGTACTTC. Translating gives CASSFSRGAQEAQYF.

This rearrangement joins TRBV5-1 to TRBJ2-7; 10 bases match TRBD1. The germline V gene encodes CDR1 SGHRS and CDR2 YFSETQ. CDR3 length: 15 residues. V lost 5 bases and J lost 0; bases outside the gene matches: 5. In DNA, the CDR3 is TGCGCCAGCAGTCCAGGACAGGGGGGCTCCTACGAGCAGTACTTC. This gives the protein CASSPGQGGSYEQYF.

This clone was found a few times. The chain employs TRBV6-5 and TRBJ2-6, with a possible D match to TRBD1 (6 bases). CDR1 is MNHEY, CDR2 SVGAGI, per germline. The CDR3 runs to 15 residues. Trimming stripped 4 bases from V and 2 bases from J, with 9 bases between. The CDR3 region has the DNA TGTGCCAGCAGTTCGAACAGGGCTGGGGCCAACGTCCTGACTTTC. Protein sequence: CASSSNRAGANVLTF.

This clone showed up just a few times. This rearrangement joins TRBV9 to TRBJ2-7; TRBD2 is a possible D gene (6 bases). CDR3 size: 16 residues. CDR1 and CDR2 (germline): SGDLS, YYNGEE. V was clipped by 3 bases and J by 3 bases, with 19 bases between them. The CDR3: CASSAPEVADIYEQYF. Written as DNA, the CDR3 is TGTGCCAGCAGCGCGCCCGAGGTAGCGGATATCTACGAGCAGTACTTC.

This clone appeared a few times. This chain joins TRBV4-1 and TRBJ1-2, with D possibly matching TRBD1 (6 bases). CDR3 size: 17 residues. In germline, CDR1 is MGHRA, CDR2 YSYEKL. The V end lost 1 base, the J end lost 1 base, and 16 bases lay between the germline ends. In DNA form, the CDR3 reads TGCGCCAGCAGCCAAGGGCCTCGGGGGGCAATTAACTATGGCTACACCTTC. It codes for CASSQGPRGAINYGYTF.

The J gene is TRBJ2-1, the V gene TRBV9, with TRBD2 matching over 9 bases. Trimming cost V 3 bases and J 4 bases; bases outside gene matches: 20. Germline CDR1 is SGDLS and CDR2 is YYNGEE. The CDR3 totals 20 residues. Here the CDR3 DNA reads TGTGCCAGCAGCGCGTCGACCCTTGGCGGGGGGGCCTTGTCTTACAATGAGCAGTTCTTC. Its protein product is CASSASTLGGGALSYNEQFF. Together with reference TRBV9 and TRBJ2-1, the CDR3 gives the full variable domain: DSGVTQTPKHLITATGQRVTLRCSPRSGDLSVYWYQQSLDQGLQFLIQYYNGEERAKGNILERFSAQQFPDLHSELNLSSLELGDSALYFCASSASTLGGGALSYNEQFFGPGTRLTVL.

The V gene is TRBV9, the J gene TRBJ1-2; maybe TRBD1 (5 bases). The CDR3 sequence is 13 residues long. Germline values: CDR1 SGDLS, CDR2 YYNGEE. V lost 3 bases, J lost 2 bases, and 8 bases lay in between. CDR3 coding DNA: TGTGCCAGCAGCGCGACAGTGAACTATGGCTACACCTTC. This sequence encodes CASSATVNYGYTF. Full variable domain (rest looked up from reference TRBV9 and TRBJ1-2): DSGVTQTPKHLITATGQRVTLRCSPRSGDLSVYWYQQSLDQGLQFLIQYYNGEERAKGNILERFSAQQFPDLHSELNLSSLELGDSALYFCASSATVNYGYTFGSGTRLTVV.

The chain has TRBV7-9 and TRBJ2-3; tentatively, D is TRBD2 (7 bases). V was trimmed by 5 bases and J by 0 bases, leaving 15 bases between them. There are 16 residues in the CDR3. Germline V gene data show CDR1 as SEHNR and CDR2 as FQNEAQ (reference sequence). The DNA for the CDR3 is TGTGCCAGCAGCCCCCCGTGGGGGGGCAGCACAGATACGCAGTATTTT. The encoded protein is CASSPPWGGSTDTQYF.

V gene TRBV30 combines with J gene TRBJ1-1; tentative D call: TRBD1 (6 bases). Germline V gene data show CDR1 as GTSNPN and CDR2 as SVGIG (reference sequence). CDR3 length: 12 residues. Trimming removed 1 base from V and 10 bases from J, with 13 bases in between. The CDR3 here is CAWSEQGQGAFF. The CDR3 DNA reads TGTGCCTGGAGTGAACAGGGCCAGGGAGCTTTCTTT.

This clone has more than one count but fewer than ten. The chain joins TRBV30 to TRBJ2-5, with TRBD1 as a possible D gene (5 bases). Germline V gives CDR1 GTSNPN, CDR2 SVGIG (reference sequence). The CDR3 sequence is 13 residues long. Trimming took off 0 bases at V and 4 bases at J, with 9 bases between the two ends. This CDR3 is CAWSVDSLETQYF. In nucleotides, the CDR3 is TGTGCCTGGAGTGTCGACAGTTTAGAGACCCAGTACTTC.

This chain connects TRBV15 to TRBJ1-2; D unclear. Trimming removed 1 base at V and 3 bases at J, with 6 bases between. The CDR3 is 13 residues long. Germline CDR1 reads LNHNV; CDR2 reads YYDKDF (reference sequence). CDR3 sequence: CATSRASDYGYTF. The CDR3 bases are TGTGCCACCAGCAGAGCATCGGACTATGGCTACACCTTC.

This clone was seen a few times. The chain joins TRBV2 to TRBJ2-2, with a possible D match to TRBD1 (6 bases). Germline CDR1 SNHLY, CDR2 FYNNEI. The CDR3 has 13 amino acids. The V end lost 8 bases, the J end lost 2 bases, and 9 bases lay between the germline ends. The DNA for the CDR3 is TGTGCCAGCTGGACAGCTAACACCGGGGAGCTGTTTTTT. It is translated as CASWTANTGELFF.

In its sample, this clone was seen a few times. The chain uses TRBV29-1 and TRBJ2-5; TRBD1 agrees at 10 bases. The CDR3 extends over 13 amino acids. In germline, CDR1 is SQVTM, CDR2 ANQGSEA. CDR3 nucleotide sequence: TGCACCGCAGACAGGGGGCTAGGGGAGACCCAGTACTTC. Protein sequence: CTADRGLGETQYF.

The DNA for the CDR3 is TGCGCCAGCAGCCAAGATAATGGATTGCGGGAGGGCCGCGAGCAGTACTTC. Its protein product is CASSQDNGLREGREQYF. This sequence joins TRBV4-3 and TRBJ2-7, with 9 bases aligning to TRBD2. J gave up 6 bases and V 0 bases, and 12 bases lay outside the gene matches. This CDR3 has 17 amino acids. Germline loops: CDR1 LGHNA, CDR2 YSLEER.

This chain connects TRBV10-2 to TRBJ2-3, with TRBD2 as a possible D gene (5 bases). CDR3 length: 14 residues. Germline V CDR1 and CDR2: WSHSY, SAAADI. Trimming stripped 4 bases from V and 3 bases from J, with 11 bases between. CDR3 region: CASSGLDSTDTQYF. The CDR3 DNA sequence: TGCGCCAGCAGTGGCCTGGACTCTACAGATACGCAGTATTTT.